The 14 T cell receptor beta chains reported below all come from one sample, sequenced in a study of blood T cell repertoires in COVID-19. Clones were read by immunoSEQ multiplex PCR, and TCRdb kept only the in-frame ones, dropping some. The sample yields just under 350,000 clones, approximately 82% seen once. Sequencing used peripheral blood. These receptors were obtained from a man younger than 40 with active or convalescent COVID-19.

The chain carries TRBV10-3 and TRBJ2-1, with unresolved D. This CDR3 has 15 amino acids. V lost 3 bases and J lost 7, with 16 bases in between. From germline, CDR1 is ENHRY and CDR2 SYGVKD. Here the CDR3 reads CAISELGARRNEQFF. Here the CDR3 DNA reads TGTGCCATCAGTGAATTGGGCGCCCGTAGGAATGAGCAGTTCTTC.

This sequence joins TRBV16 and TRBJ2-4, with TRBD1 as a possible D gene (7 bases). CDR1 and CDR2 from the germline V gene are KGHSY and FQNENV. The CDR3 loop spans 16 amino acids. Trimming removed 8 bases at V and 2 bases at J, with 19 bases between. The DNA for the CDR3 is TGTGCCAGCGCCGGGGGAAGGGGGCCTACCAAAAACATTCAGTACTTC. Protein product: CASAGGRGPTKNIQYF.

This sequence joins TRBV29-1 and TRBJ2-1; a weak D match, TRBD1 (5 bases). Trimming pared 3 bases from V and 2 bases from J, leaving 8 bases between. The CDR3 covers 13 residues. The germline CDR1 and CDR2 sequences are SQVTM and ANQGSEA. CDR3 DNA sequence: TGCAGCGTTGAGGTGGGGCCCTACAATGAGCAGTTCTTC. Translating gives CSVEVGPYNEQFF.

About this clone itself: The sample holds other DNA sequences that translate to the same CDR3. J is TRBJ2-3 and V is TRBV5-6, with D maybe TRBD2 (5 bases). The length of the CDR3 is 14 residues. Germline V gene sequence: CDR1 SGHDT, CDR2 YYEEEE. V lost 3 bases and J lost 3, with 11 bases in between. The CDR3 DNA reads as TGTGCCAGCAGCTCGCTAGCTGGGACAGATACGCAGTATTTT. Residues: CASSSLAGTDTQYF.

CDR3 residues: CASSLSPNYGYTF. In nucleotides, the CDR3 is TGTGCCAGCAGCTTGAGCCCCAACTATGGCTACACCTTC. The V gene is TRBV5-8, the J gene TRBJ1-2; D ambiguous. CDR3 length equals 13 residues. Germline V CDR1 and CDR2: SGHTS, YDEGEE. V was trimmed by 1 base and J by 2 bases, leaving 6 bases between them.

The gene calls are TRBV7-9 and TRBJ2-1; 9 bases agree with TRBD1. V shed 3 bases, J shed 6 bases, and the junction held 6 bases outside the gene matches. The CDR3 runs 15 residues. Per germline, CDR1 SEHNR and CDR2 FQNEAQ (reference sequence). The CDR3 nucleotides are TGTGCCAGCAGCTTTGGGGACAGGGCGGGCAATGAGCAGTTCTTC. Residues: CASSFGDRAGNEQFF.

The rearrangement joins TRBV6-5 to TRBJ2-5, with TRBD2 matching over 7 bases. The ends lost 4 bases at V and 10 bases at J; junction bases unmatched: 9. CDR1 is MNHEY, CDR2 SVGAGI, per germline. CDR3 length equals 13 residues. CDR3 in DNA: TGTGCCAGCAGTTTTTCTAGCGGTAACGGCCAGTACTTC. Encoded protein: CASSFSSGNGQYF.

CDR3 loop: CASSFQGGAGEQYF. In DNA, the CDR3 is TGTGCCAGCAGCTTTCAAGGAGGGGCGGGCGAGCAGTACTTC. The chain is built from TRBV7-9 and TRBJ2-7; possible D gene TRBD2, 6 bases. This CDR3 spans 14 amino acids. The germline gives CDR1 SEHNR, CDR2 FQNEAQ (reference sequence). Trimming pared 3 bases from V and 6 bases from J, leaving 15 bases between.

This chain uses TRBV6-4 with TRBJ1-2; a possible D gene is TRBD1 (5 bases). Trimming stripped 9 bases from V and 5 bases from J, with 25 bases between. The germline CDR1 and CDR2 sequences are MRHNA and SNTAGT. CDR3 length: 16 residues. CDR3 protein: CARDPGESGTCYGYTF. CDR3 nucleotides: TGTGCCAGGGACCCGGGGGAGTCCGGAACGTGTTATGGCTACACCTTC.

This sequence joins TRBV6-1 and TRBJ2-3, with D possibly TRBD1 on 5 matching bases. Germline V CDR1 and CDR2: MNHNS, SASEGT. The V and J ends lost 3 bases and 6 bases respectively, with 10 bases between them. The CDR3 is made up of 13 amino acids. The CDR3: CASSEQGRDTQYF. The CDR3 bases are TGTGCCAGCAGTGAGCAGGGTCGGGATACGCAGTATTTT.

J is TRBJ1-1 and V is TRBV7-2; 10 positions agree with TRBD1. The V gene's germline CDR1 is SGHTA and CDR2 FQGNSA. Germline trimming cut 5 bases from V and 7 bases from J; bases unmatched to any gene: 13. The CDR3 has 16 amino acids. CDR3 DNA sequence: TGTGCCAGCAGCCCTCCGGGACAGGGGATCTTGGGTGAAGCTTTCTTT. It specifies CASSPPGQGILGEAFF.

The chain uses TRBV7-8 and TRBJ1-6; 7 nucleotides agree with TRBD1. This CDR3 has 19 amino acids. Germline V lookup: CDR1 SGHVS, CDR2 FQNEAQ. The V segment lost 5 bases and the J segment 8 bases; nucleotides outside the gene matches: 21. CDR3 DNA sequence: TGTGCCAGCAGCATTGGGGGACAGTATATCCGGGGTTTGGATTCACCCCTCCACTTT. This translates into CASSIGGQYIRGLDSPLHF. Together with reference TRBV7-8 and TRBJ1-6, the CDR3 gives the full variable domain: GAGVSQSPRYKVAKRGQDVALRCDPISGHVSLFWYQQALGQGPEFLTYFQNEAQLDKSGLPSDRFFAERPEGSVSTLKIQRTQQEDSAVYLCASSIGGQYIRGLDSPLHFGNGTRLTVT.

This clone has a single count. The chain employs TRBV11-1 and TRBJ2-7; TRBD1 matches at 7 bases. The J segment lost 3 bases and the V segment lost 5 bases, leaving 7 bases of the junction unmatched. The CDR3 spans 14 residues. Per germline, CDR1 SGHAT and CDR2 FQDESV (reference sequence). The CDR3 reads CASSGSTGIYEQYF. CDR3 bases: TGTGCCAGCAGCGGATCGACAGGGATCTACGAGCAGTACTTC.

The V call is TRBV2, the J call TRBJ1-2, with no clear D. V shed 7 bases and J shed 5 bases, with 20 bases lying between them. CDR1 is SNHLY, CDR2 FYNNEI, per germline. CDR3 size: 15 residues. This chain's CDR3 is CASILGLGRLYGYTF. As DNA, the CDR3 is TGTGCCAGCATTCTGGGTCTCGGCAGACTTTATGGCTACACCTTC.